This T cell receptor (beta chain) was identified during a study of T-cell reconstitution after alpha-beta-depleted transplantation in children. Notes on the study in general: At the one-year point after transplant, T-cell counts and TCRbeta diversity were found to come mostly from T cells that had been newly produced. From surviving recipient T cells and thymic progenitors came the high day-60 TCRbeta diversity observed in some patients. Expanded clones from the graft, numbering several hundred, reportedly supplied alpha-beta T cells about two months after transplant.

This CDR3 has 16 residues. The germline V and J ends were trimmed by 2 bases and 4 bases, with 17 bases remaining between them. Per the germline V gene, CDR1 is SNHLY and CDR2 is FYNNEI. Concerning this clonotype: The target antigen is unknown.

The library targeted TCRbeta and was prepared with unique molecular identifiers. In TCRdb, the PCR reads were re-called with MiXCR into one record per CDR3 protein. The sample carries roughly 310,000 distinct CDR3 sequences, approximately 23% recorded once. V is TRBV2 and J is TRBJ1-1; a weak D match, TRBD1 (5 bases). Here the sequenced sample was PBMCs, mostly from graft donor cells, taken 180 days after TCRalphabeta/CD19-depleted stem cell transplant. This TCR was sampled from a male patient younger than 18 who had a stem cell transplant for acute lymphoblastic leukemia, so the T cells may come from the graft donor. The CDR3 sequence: CASSENPPQGPTEAFF. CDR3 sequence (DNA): TGTGCCAGCAGTGAAAATCCCCCCCAGGGCCCCACTGAAGCTTTCTTT.